This T cell receptor (beta chain) derives from a study of early T cells in non-severe SARS-CoV-2 infection. Study-wide context: The authors sequenced bulk RNA from unsorted whole blood, leaving chains unpaired.

Individual cDNA molecules were tagged with unique molecular identifiers, the study reported. TCRdb recomputed calls from the 5' RACE reads with MiXCR, one row per CDR3 protein. The sample includes over 90,000 distinct CDR3 sequences, about an eighth of them seen just once. Points from the study as a whole: VDJdb matching, biased toward anti-spike CD8 responses, missed private and CD4 specificities.

In germline, CDR1 is SGHAT, CDR2 FQNNGV. The CDR3 has 14 amino acids. V trimming: 5 bases; J trimming: 7 bases; junction bases outside the gene matches: 6. In this sample, this clonotype turned up a few times. The antigen is not known. This receptor was taken from an adult who was a healthcare worker with PCR-confirmed SARS-CoV-2 infection or an uninfected control (not recorded which). The chain employs TRBV11-2 and TRBJ2-1; 9 nucleotides match TRBD1. The source was whole blood, collected at baseline. CDR3 sequence reads: CASSLGQGTNEQFF. DNA for the CDR3: TGTGCCAGCAGCCTGGGACAGGGTACGAATGAGCAGTTCTTC.